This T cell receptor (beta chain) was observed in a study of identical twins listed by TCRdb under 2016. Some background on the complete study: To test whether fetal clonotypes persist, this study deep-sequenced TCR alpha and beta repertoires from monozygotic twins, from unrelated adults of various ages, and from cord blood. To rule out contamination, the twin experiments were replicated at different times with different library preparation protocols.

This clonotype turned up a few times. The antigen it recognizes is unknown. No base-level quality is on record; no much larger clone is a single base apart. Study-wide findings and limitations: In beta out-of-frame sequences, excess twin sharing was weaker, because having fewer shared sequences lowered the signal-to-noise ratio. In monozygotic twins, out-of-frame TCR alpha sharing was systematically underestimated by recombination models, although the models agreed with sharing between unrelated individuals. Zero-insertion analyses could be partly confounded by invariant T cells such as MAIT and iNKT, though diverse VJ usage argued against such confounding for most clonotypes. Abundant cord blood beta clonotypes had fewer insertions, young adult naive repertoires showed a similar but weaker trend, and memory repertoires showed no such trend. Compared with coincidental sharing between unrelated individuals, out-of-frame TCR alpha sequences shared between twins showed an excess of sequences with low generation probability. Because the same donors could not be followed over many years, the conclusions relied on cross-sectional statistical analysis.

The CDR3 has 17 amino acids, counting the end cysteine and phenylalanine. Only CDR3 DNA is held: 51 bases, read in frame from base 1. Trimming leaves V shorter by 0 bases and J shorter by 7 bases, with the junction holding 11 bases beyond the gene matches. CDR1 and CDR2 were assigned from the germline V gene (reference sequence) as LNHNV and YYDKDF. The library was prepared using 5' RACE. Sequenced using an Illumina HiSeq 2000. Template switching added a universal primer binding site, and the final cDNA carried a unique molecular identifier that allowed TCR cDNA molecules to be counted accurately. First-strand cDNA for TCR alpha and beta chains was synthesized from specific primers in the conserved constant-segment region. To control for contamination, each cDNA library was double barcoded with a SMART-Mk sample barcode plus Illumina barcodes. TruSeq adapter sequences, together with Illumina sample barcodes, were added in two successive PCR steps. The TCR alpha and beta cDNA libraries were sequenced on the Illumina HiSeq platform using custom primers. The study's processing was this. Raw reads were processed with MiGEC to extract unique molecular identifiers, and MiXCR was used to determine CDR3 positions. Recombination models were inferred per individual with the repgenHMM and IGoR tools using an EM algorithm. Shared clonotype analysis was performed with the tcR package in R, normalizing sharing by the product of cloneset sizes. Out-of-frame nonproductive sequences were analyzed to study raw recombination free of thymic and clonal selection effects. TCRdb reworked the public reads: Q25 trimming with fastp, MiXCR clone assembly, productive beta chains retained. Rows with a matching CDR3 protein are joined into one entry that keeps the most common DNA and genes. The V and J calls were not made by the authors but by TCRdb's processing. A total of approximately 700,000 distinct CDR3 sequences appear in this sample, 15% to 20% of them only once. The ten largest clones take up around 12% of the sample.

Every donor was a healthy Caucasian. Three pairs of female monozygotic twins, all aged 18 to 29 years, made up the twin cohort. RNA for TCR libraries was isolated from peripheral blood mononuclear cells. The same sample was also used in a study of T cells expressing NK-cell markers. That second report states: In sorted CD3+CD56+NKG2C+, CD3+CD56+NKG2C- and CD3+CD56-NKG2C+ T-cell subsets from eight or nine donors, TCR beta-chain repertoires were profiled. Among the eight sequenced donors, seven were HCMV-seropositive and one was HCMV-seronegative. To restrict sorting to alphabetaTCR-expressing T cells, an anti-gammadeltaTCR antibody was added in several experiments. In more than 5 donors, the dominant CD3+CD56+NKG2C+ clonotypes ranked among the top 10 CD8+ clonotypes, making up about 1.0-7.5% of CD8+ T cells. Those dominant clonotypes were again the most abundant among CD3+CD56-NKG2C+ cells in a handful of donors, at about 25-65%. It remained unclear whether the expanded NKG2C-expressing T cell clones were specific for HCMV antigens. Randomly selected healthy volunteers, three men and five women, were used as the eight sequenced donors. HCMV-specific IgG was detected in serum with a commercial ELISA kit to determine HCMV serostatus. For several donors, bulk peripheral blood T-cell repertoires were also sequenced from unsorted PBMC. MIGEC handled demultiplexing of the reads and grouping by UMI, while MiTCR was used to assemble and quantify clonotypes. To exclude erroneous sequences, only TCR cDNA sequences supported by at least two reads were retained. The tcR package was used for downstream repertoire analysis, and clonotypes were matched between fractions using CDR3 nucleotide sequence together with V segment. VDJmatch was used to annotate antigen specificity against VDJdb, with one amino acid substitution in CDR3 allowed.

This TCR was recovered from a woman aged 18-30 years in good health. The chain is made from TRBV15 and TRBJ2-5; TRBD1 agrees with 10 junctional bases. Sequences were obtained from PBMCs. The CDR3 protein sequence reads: CATSRDNGGRDRGTQYF. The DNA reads TGTGCCACCAGCAGAGATAATGGAGGCAGGGACAGGGGGACCCAGTACTTC.